The rows below give T cell receptor beta chains drawn from one sample of a study of blood T cell repertoires in COVID-19. Here immunoSEQ multiplex PCR was the method, and the copy in TCRdb shows in-frame clones only, minus some. The sample has approximately 50,000 clones, roughly 90% seen once. Sequencing was carried out using peripheral blood. These receptors were obtained from a human donor in a cohort sampled during active COVID-19. The CDR3 runs from the conserved cysteine through the conserved F or W. Fields, in order: clone size, J gene, D gene, V gene, CDR3 DNA, CDR3 protein. The D gene is left open where the match is weak. Size is omitted from some rows. Given values are once, few, many or a class for expanded clones.

clone_size: .; j_call: TRBJ1-2; d_call: TRBD1; v_call: TRBV2; cdr3_nt: TGTGCCAGCAGAGAGGGGGCTCAAGGCTACACCTTC; cdr3_aa: CASREGAQGYTF
clone_size: .; j_call: TRBJ1-1; d_call: .; v_call: TRBV13; cdr3_nt: TGTGCCAGCAGCTTGTCGGCGGGGGACCCTGAAGCTTTCTTT; cdr3_aa: CASSLSAGDPEAFF
clone_size: .; j_call: TRBJ1-1; d_call: .; v_call: TRBV7-9; cdr3_nt: TGTGCCAGCAAGGGAGTTTACGACACTGAAGCTTTCTTT; cdr3_aa: CASKGVYDTEAFF
clone_size: .; j_call: TRBJ2-7; d_call: TRBD2; v_call: TRBV24-1; cdr3_nt: TGTGCCACCGTAGGTCGCGGGAGGAGATCCTACGAGCAGTACTTC; cdr3_aa: CATVGRGRRSYEQYF
clone_size: .; j_call: TRBJ2-2; d_call: .; v_call: TRBV5-6; cdr3_nt: TGTGCCAGCAGCTTGGACTATGCGCTACTGAACACCGGGGAGCTGTTTTTT; cdr3_aa: CASSLDYALLNTGELFF
clone_size: .; j_call: TRBJ1-6; d_call: .; v_call: TRBV30; cdr3_nt: TGTGCCTGGAGTGACCGGGTTATCTCACCCCTCCACTTT; cdr3_aa: CAWSDRVISPLHF
clone_size: .; j_call: TRBJ2-5; d_call: .; v_call: TRBV30; cdr3_nt: TGTGCCTGGGTCAACAGGTTTGGGGAAGAGACCCAGTACTTC; cdr3_aa: CAWVNRFGEETQYF
clone_size: .; j_call: TRBJ1-1; d_call: .; v_call: TRBV6-1; cdr3_nt: TGTGCCAGCAGTGAAAGGGGCCTAGACACTGAAGCTTTCTTT; cdr3_aa: CASSERGLDTEAFF
clone_size: .; j_call: TRBJ2-1; d_call: TRBD1; v_call: TRBV27; cdr3_nt: TGTGCCAGCAGCCCGTCCGGGACAGGGCTTTACAATGAGCAGTTCTTC; cdr3_aa: CASSPSGTGLYNEQFF
clone_size: once; j_call: TRBJ2-5; d_call: .; v_call: TRBV18; cdr3_nt: TGTGCCAGCTCACCGAAACAGGGCGGGGAGACCCAGTACTTC; cdr3_aa: CASSPKQGGETQYF
clone_size: .; j_call: TRBJ1-1; d_call: TRBD1; v_call: TRBV9; cdr3_nt: TGTGCCAGCAGCCCCACAGGGGAGTGGCTCACTGAAGCTTTCTTT; cdr3_aa: CASSPTGEWLTEAFF
clone_size: .; j_call: TRBJ1-2; d_call: TRBD1; v_call: TRBV19; cdr3_nt: TGTGCCAGTAGTAGAGGACAGGGGTCTTCTGGCTACACCTTC; cdr3_aa: CASSRGQGSSGYTF
clone_size: .; j_call: TRBJ1-2; d_call: .; v_call: TRBV2; cdr3_nt: TGTGCCAGCAGTGGCCCAGGCTATGGCTACACCTTC; cdr3_aa: CASSGPGYGYTF
clone_size: once; j_call: TRBJ2-3; d_call: .; v_call: TRBV7-2; cdr3_nt: TGTGCCAGCAGCTTGGAGGGACGGGGTTTCGATACGCAGTATTTT; cdr3_aa: CASSLEGRGFDTQYF
clone_size: .; j_call: TRBJ1-1; d_call: .; v_call: TRBV6-5; cdr3_nt: TGTGCCAGCAGGAATGAGGAGGGGCTCAGAACTGAAGCTTTCTTT; cdr3_aa: CASRNEEGLRTEAFF
clone_size: .; j_call: TRBJ1-5; d_call: .; v_call: TRBV5-8; cdr3_nt: TGTGCCAGCAGCCGAAACAACAGGGTTAATCAGCCCCAGCATTTT; cdr3_aa: CASSRNNRVNQPQHF
clone_size: .; j_call: TRBJ2-1; d_call: .; v_call: TRBV28; cdr3_nt: TGTGCCAGCAGGCCTTACAGGGACAATGAGCAGTTCTTC; cdr3_aa: CASRPYRDNEQFF